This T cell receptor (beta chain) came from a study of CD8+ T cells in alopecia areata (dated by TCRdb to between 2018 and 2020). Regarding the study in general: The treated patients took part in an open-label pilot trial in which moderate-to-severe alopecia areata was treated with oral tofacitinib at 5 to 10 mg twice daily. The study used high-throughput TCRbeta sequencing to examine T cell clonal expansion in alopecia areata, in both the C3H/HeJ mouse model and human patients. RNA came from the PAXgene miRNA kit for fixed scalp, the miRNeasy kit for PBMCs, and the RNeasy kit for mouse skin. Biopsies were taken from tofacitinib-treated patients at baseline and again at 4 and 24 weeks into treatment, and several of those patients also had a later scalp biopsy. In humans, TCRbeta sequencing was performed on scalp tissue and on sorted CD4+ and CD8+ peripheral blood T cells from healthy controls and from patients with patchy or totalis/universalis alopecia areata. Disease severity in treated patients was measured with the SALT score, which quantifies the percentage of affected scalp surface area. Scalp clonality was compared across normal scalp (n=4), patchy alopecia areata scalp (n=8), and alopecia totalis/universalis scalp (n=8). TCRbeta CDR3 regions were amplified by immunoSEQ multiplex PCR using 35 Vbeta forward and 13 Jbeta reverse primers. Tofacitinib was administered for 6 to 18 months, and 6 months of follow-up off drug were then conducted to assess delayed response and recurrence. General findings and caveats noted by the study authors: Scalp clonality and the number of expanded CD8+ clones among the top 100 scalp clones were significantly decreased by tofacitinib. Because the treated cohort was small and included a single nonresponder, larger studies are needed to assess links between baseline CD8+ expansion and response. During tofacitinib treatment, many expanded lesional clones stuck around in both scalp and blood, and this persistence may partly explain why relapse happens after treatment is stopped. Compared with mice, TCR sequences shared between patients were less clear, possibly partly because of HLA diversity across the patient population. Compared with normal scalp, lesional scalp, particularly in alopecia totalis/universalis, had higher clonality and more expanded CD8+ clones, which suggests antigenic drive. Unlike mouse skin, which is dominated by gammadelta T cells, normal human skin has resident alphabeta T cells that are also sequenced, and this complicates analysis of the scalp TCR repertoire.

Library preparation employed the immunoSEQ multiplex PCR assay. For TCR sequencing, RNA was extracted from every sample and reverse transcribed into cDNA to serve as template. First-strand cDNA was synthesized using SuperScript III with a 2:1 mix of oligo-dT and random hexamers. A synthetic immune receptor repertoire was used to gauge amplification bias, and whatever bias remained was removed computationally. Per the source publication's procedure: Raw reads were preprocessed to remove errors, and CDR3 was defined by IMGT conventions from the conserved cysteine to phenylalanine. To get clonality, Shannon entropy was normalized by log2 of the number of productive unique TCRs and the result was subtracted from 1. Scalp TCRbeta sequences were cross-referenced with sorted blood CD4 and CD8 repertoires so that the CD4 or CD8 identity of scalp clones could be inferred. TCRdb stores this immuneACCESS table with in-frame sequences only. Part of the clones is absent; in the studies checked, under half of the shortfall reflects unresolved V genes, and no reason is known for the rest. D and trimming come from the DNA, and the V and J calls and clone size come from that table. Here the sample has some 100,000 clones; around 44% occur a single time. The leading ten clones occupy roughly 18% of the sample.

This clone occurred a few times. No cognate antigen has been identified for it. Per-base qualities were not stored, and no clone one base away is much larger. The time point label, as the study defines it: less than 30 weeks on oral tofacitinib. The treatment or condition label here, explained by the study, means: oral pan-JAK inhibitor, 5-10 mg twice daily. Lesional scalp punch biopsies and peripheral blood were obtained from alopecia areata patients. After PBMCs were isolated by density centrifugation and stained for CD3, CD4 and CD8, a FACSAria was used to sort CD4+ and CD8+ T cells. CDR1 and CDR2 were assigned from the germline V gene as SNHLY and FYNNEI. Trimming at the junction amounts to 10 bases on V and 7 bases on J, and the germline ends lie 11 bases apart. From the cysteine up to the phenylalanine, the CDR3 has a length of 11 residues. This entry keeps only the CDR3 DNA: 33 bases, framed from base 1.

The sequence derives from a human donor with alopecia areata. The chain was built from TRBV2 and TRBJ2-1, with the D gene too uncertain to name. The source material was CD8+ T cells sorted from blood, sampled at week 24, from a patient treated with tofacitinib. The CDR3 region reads CATTSGNEQFF. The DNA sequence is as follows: TGTGCCACCACTTCCGGTAATGAGCAGTTCTTC. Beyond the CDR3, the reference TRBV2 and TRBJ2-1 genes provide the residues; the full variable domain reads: EPEVTQTPSHQVTQMGQEVILRCVPISNHLYFYWYRQILGQKVEFLVSFYNNEISEKSEIFDDQFSVERPDGSNFTLKIRSTKLEDSAMYFCATTSGNEQFFGPGTRLTVL.